Listed below are T cell receptor beta chains from one sample, sequenced in a study of T-cell memory formation after mild COVID-19. TCRdb re-analysed the 5' RACE reads in MiXCR, keeping a single row per CDR3 protein. Of 350,000 to 450,000 distinct CDR3 sequences detected, 20% to 25% appear once; the ten largest clones hold around 8.7%. Sequencing was carried out using PBMCs or a T cell subset sorted from them (not recorded which). The receptors here all came from an adult woman who had mild COVID-19 (a few samples of this study predate the infection). Cell type and time point are not known. Both conserved end residues are part of each CDR3. D genes are given only for firm matches. Clone size appears in some rows only: once, few, many, or a class for an expanded clone.

v_call,d_call,j_call,clone_size,cdr3_nt,cdr3_aa
TRBV3-1,TRBD1,TRBJ1-2,-,TGTGCCAGCAGCGCCGGGACAGGGAGCCCGCTTGGCTATGGCTACACCTTC,CASSAGTGSPLGYGYTF
TRBV19,-,TRBJ2-3,few,TGTGCCAGTAATGGCCCAGGAGCGGGTATGGTCACAGATACGCAGTATTTT,CASNGPGAGMVTDTQYF
TRBV11-2,TRBD1,TRBJ2-3,-,TGTGCCAGCAGCTTCCGAAAAACAGGGGTGGCAGATACGCAGTATTTT,CASSFRKTGVADTQYF
TRBV3-1,-,TRBJ2-1,few,TGTGCCAGCACGAGGGGTTCTTACAATGAGCAGTTCTTC,CASTRGSYNEQFF
TRBV7-9,-,TRBJ1-6,-,TGTGCCAGCAGCTTTGAGGGCAGGGCAAATTCACCCCTCCACTTT,CASSFEGRANSPLHF
TRBV7-3,TRBD1,TRBJ2-3,-,TGTGCCAGCAGCCCGTTGGGGACAGGGGTCGATACGCAGTATTTT,CASSPLGTGVDTQYF
TRBV12-3/TRBV12-4,-,TRBJ1-1,few,TGTGCCAGCAGTTTACGGGGGCACACTGAAGCTTTCTTT,CASSLRGHTEAFF
TRBV7-2,-,TRBJ2-7,few,TGTGCCAGCAGCCCGCCAACTGACGAGCAGTACTTC,CASSPPTDEQYF
TRBV5-1,-,TRBJ2-7,few,TGCGCCAGCACCCCGAGGTCTGGCACCTACGAGCAGTACTTC,CASTPRSGTYEQYF
TRBV12-3/TRBV12-4,TRBD2,TRBJ2-1,-,TGTGCCAGCAGTTTTTTCCCGTTCAGCGGGGGATACAATGAGCAGTTCTTC,CASSFFPFSGGYNEQFF
TRBV7-2,-,TRBJ2-5,few,TGTGCCAGCAGCTTAGACGCGGCGAGGGAGACCCAGTACTTC,CASSLDAARETQYF
TRBV5-1,-,TRBJ2-3,few,TGCGCCAGCAGCCTAATGACTCAACTCAGCACAGATACGCAGTATTTT,CASSLMTQLSTDTQYF
TRBV18,TRBD1,TRBJ1-5,-,TGTGCCAGCTCATCTGGACAGGGGGAAGATCAGCCCCAGCATTTT,CASSSGQGEDQPQHF
TRBV5-1,-,TRBJ2-1,-,TGCGCCAGCAGCTTGGAGGGAGGGGGCCATGAGCAGTTCTTC,CASSLEGGGHEQFF
TRBV12-3/TRBV12-4,TRBD2,TRBJ2-1,few,TGTGCCAGCAGTCCCTTGGGACTAGCGGGGGACGGGCAGTTCTTC,CASSPLGLAGDGQFF
TRBV5-1,-,TRBJ2-2,few,TGCGCCAGCAGCCGATTGAGCGGGAACACCGGGGAGCTGTTTTTT,CASSRLSGNTGELFF
TRBV7-9,-,TRBJ2-1,-,TGTGCCAGCAGCCCGGGACTTCTGGGCGGCTCCTACAATGAGCAGTTCTTC,CASSPGLLGGSYNEQFF
TRBV6-9,-,TRBJ2-1,few,TGTGCCATCCACCCCCCCGGGGCCCCCAATGAGCAGTTCTTC,CAIHPPGAPNEQFF
TRBV12-3/TRBV12-4,TRBD1,TRBJ2-5,few,TGTGCCAGCAGCCCAAATGCCGGGACAGGGGCCTTC,CASSPNAGTGAF
TRBV19,-,TRBJ2-1,-,TGTGCCAGTAGCATCCGGGATGCCAGGGGCAATGAGCAGTTCTTC,CASSIRDARGNEQFF
TRBV11-2,-,TRBJ2-4,few,TGTGCCAGCAGCTTAGGTGTGGTCACAGGGATCGGCAAAAACATTCAGTACTTC,CASSLGVVTGIGKNIQYF
TRBV7-6,-,TRBJ1-3,few,TGTGCCAGCAGCCCCGTGGAGGGGAGAACTGGAAACACCATATATTTT,CASSPVEGRTGNTIYF
TRBV2,-,TRBJ2-5,few,TGTGCCAGCAGTGGCCGCGGGACAGCCCAGGTGACCCAGTACTTC,CASSGRGTAQVTQYF
TRBV7-9,-,TRBJ2-5,-,TGTGCCAGCAGCTTAGGAGTAACGGCGGCAGAGACCCAGTACTTC,CASSLGVTAAETQYF
TRBV5-1,-,TRBJ1-1,-,TGCGCCAGCAGCTTGAGAGGGGATATGAACACTGAAGCTTTCTTT,CASSLRGDMNTEAFF
TRBV6-5,-,TRBJ2-7,-,TGTGCCAGCAGTTACTCGCGGGGGCGACTAGCAGTAGCCTACGAGCAGTACTTC,CASSYSRGRLAVAYEQYF
TRBV5-4,-,TRBJ1-2,-,TGTGCCAGCAGCGTCGGAGGGGACAACTATGGCTACACCTTC,CASSVGGDNYGYTF
TRBV7-2,TRBD2,TRBJ2-7,-,TGTGCCAGCAGCTCTACGGCCGTGGGAGGGGTCTACGAGCAGTACTTC,CASSSTAVGGVYEQYF
TRBV5-1,-,TRBJ2-3,-,TGCGCCAGCAGCTTTCCGGCGGCAGGGCCTAGTCCCGATACGCAGTATTTT,CASSFPAAGPSPDTQYF
TRBV24-1,-,TRBJ2-1,few,TGTGCCACCAGTGATTATGTGGGAGCCTACAATGAGCAGTTCTTC,CATSDYVGAYNEQFF
TRBV7-9,-,TRBJ2-5,-,TGTGCCAGCAGCCCCCCCCGGGGCCAGGTTGGGGAGACCCAGTACTTC,CASSPPRGQVGETQYF
TRBV5-1,-,TRBJ2-2,-,TGCGCCAGCAGCAAGGACACCTCGAACACCGGGGAGCTGTTTTTT,CASSKDTSNTGELFF
TRBV20-1,-,TRBJ2-3,-,TGCAGTGCTAGAGATCTAGGGGATACGCAGTATTTT,CSARDLGDTQYF
TRBV11-2,TRBD1,TRBJ1-2,few,TGTGCCAGCAGCCTAGGGACAGGGATCTATGGCTACACCTTC,CASSLGTGIYGYTF
TRBV27,TRBD2,TRBJ2-1,-,TGTGCCAGCAGTTTCCTCGGCGGGGGGGCCTACAATGAGCAGTTCTTC,CASSFLGGGAYNEQFF
TRBV27,TRBD2,TRBJ2-1,-,TGTGCCAGCAGTCGACTAGCGGCCACCTACAATGAGCAGTTCTTC,CASSRLAATYNEQFF